The clone carrying this T cell receptor beta chain showed up just a few times. The data derive from a study of blood T cell repertoires in COVID-19. At the level of the study: Samples came from the United States, Italy and Spain, spanning acute and convalescent COVID-19. PBMCs, B-cell-depleted T cells, or T cells provided the cDNA or gDNA that made up the material.

The authors' processing: Amplification of reference gene primers provided the estimated nucleated cell counts. This table comes from immunoSEQ multiplex PCR, and its TCRdb copy is limited to in-frame clones, with some not included. V and J calls and clone size are those listed in that table; D and trimming were worked out from the DNA. The table has approximately 230,000 clones, approximately 80% seen once. The CDR3 sequence is 15 residues long. Germline trimming cut 2 bases from V and 6 bases from J; bases unmatched to any gene: 5. The germline V gene encodes CDR1 LNHDA and CDR2 SQIVND (reference sequence).

Sequencing was performed on peripheral blood. This clonotype was sampled from a man aged 80 or over with acute or convalescent COVID-19. The J gene is TRBJ2-2, the V gene TRBV19; TRBD1 aligns across 8 bases. The CDR3 region is CASSITRTGPGELFF. Here the CDR3 DNA reads TGTGCCAGTAGTATAACCCGGACAGGGCCCGGGGAGCTGTTTTTT. Drawing the rest from reference TRBV19 and TRBJ2-2, the complete variable domain is DGGITQSPKYLFRKEGQNVTLSCEQNLNHDAMYWYRQDPGQGLRLIYYSQIVNDFQKGDIAEGYSVSREKKESFPLTVTSAQKNPTAFYLCASSITRTGPGELFFGEGSRLTVL.